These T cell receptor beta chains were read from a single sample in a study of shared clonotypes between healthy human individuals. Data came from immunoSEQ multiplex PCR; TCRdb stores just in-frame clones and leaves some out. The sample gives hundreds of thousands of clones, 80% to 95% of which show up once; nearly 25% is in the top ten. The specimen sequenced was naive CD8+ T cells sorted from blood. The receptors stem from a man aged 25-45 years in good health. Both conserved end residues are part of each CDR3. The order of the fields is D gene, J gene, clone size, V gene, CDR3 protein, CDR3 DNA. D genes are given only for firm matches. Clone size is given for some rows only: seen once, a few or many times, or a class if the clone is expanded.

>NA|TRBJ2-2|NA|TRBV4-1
CASSQTPGVVGELFF
TGCGCCAGCAGCCAAACGCCGGGGGTAGTCGGGGAGCTGTTTTTT
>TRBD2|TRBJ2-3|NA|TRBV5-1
CASSTGLAGAGPDTQYF
TGCGCCAGCAGCACTGGACTAGCGGGAGCAGGCCCAGATACGCAGTATTTT
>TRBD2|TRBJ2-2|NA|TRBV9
CASSPWTSGRLGTGELFF
TGTGCCAGCAGCCCTTGGACTAGCGGGAGGCTCGGCACCGGGGAGCTGTTTTTT
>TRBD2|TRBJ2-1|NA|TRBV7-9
CASSHSSGGLFDEQFF
TGTGCCAGCAGCCACTCCTCGGGAGGGCTTTTCGATGAGCAGTTCTTC
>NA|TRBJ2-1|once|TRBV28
CASSPGLGSYNEQFF
TGTGCCAGCAGTCCCGGACTTGGCTCCTACAATGAGCAGTTCTTC
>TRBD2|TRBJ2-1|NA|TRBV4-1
CASSHSSGSSYNEQFF
TGCGCCAGCAGCCACTCTAGCGGGAGTTCCTACAATGAGCAGTTCTTC
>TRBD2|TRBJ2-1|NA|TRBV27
CASRRTSGAYNEQFF
TGTGCCAGCAGAAGGACTAGCGGGGCTTACAATGAGCAGTTCTTC
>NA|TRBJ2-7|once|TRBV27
CASSLIYGYEQYF
TGTGCCAGCAGTTTAATATATGGCTACGAGCAGTACTTC
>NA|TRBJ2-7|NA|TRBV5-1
CASSLMPGEQYF
TGCGCCAGCAGCTTGATGCCCGGCGAGCAGTACTTC
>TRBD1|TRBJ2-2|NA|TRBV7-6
CASSSTGGTDTGELFF
TGTGCCAGCAGCTCGACAGGGGGCACGGACACCGGGGAGCTGTTTTTT
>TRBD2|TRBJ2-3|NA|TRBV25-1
CASSELASGNTQYF
TGTGCCAGCAGTGAATTAGCTAGCGGGAATACGCAGTATTTT
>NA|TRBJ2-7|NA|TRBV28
CASRGGVPYQYF
TGTGCCAGCCGAGGCGGGGTGCCCTATCAGTACTTC
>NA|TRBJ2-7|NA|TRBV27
CASSLDAGYPYEQYF
TGTGCCAGCAGTTTAGATGCAGGGTACCCCTACGAGCAGTACTTC
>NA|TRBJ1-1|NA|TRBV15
CATSPNSGEAEAFF
TGTGCCACCAGCCCAAACTCGGGGGAGGCTGAAGCTTTCTTT
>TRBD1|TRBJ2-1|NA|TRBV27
CASSLLTGASSYNEQFF
TGTGCCAGCAGTTTATTGACAGGGGCGAGCTCCTACAATGAGCAGTTCTTC
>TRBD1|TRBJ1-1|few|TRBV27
CASASGGGGKSEAFF
TGTGCCAGCGCATCTGGAGGAGGGGGCAAATCTGAAGCTTTCTTT
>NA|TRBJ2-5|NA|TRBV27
CASSNRAWGEETQYF
TGTGCCAGCAGTAACAGGGCCTGGGGGGAAGAGACCCAGTACTTC
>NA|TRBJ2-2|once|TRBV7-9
CAKSYAGELFF
TGTGCCAAGAGTTACGCCGGGGAGCTGTTTTTT
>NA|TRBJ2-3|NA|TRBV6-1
CASSDRVSHPQYF
TGTGCCAGCAGTGACCGGGTCTCCCACCCGCAGTATTTT
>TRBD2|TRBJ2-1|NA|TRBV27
CASSGGTSSALRLNEQFF
TGTGCCAGCAGTGGCGGGACTAGTAGTGCACTTAGGCTCAATGAGCAGTTCTTC
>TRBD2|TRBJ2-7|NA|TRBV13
CASSHRTSLGSYEQYF
TGTGCCAGCAGCCACAGGACTAGCCTGGGCTCCTACGAGCAGTACTTC
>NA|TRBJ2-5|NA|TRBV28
CASSSYSGFGETQYF
TGTGCCAGCAGTTCATACTCGGGATTCGGGGAGACCCAGTACTTC
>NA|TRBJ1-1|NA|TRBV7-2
CASSLAGFTEAFF
TGTGCCAGCAGCTTAGCTGGGTTCACTGAAGCTTTCTTT
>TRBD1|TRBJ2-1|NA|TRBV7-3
CASRQTGTEEGQFF
TGTGCCAGCAGGCAAACCGGGACAGAAGAGGGGCAGTTCTTC
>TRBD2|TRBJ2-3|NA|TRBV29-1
CSGDPGLAGSTDTQYF
TGCAGCGGCGATCCGGGACTAGCGGGGTCCACAGATACGCAGTATTTT